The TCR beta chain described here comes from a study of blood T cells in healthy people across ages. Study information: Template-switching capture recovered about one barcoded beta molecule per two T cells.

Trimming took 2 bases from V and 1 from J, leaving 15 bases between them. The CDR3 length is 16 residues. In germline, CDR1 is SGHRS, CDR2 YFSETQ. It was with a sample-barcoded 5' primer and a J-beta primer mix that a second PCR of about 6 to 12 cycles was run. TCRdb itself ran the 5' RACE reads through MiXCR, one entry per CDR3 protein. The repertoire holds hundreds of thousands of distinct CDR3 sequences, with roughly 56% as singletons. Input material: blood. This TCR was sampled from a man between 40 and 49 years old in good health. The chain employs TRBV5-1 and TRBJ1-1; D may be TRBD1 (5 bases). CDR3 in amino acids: CASSFGPGRQNTEAFF. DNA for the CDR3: TGCGCCAGCAGCTTTGGACCGGGACGGCAGAACACTGAAGCTTTCTTT.